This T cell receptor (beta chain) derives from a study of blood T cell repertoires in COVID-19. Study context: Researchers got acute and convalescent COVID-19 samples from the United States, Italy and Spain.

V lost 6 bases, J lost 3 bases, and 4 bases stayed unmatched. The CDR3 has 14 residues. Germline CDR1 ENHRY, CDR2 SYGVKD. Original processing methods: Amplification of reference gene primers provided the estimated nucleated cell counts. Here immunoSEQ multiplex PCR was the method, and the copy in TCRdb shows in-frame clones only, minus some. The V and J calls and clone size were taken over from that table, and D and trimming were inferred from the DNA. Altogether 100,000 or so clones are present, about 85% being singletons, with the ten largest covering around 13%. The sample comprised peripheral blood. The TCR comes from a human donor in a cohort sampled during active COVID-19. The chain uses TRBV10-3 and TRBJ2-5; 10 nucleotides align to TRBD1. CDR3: CAIRAGQGEETQYF. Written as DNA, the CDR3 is TGTGCCATCAGGGCTGGACAGGGGGAAGAGACCCAGTACTTC.